The clone carrying this T cell receptor beta chain came up a few times. Antigen unknown. The entry originates in a study of response to subunit inactivated influenza vaccine. TCRdb re-called the RT-PCR reads with MiXCR, one entry per CDR3 protein. The repertoire holds approximately 700,000 distinct CDR3 sequences, with 15% to 18% as singletons. With 4 bases clipped from V and 5 bases from J, the junction kept 14 bases outside the gene matches. This CDR3 contains 18 residues. Germline CDR1 SGHDN, CDR2 FVKESK. Study observations and caveats: Few new T cells, the authors suggested, are recruited by each seasonal influenza vaccination.

Sequenced material: PBMCs from blood, taken 12 days after vaccination. The genes are TRBV14 and TRBJ2-1; 10 bases are a match to TRBD2. The receptor's source is a man in his fifties or sixties who received an inactivated influenza vaccine. DNA for the CDR3: TGTGCCAGCAGCCGTACCAGGTACCTAGCGGGAGAAAACAATGAGCAGTTCTTC. Its translation is CASSRTRYLAGENNEQFF.